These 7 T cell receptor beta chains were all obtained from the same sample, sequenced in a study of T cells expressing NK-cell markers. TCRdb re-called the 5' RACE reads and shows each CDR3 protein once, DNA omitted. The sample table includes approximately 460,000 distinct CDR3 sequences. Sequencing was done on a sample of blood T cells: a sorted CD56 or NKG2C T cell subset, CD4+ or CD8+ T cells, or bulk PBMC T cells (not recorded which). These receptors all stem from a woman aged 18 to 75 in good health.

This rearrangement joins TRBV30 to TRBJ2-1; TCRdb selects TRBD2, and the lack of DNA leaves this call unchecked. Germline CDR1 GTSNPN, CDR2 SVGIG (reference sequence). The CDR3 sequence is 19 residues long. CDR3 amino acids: CAWSPHPGASGIYYNEQFF.

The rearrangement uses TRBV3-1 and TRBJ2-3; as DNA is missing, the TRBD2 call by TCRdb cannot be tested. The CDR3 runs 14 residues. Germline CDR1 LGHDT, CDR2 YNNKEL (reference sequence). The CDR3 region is CASSQGWGGDTQYF.

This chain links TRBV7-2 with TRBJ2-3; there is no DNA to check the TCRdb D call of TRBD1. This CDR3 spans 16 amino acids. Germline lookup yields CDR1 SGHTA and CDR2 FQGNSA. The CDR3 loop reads CASSLRQGVSTDTQYF.

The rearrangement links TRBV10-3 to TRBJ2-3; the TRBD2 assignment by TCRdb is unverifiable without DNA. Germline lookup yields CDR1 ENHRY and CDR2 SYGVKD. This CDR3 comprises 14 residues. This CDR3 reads CAIMTSGGTDTQYF.

The CDR3 sequence is CASSPPGQGPIQPQHF. The chain is built from TRBV12-3 or TRBV12-4 and TRBJ1-5; the D gene TCRdb calls, TRBD1, cannot be checked with no DNA. The CDR3 runs 16 residues.

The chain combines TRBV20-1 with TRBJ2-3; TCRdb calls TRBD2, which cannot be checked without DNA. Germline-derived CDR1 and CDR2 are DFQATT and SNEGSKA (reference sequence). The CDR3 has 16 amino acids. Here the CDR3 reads CSARGRALGGTDTQYF.

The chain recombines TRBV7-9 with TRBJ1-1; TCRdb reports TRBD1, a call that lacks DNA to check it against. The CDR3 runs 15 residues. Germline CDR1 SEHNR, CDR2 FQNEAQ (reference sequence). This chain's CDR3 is CASSSPQGLNTEAFF.